This entry is about one T cell receptor beta chain. The sample originates from a study of blood T cell repertoires in COVID-19. Profiled with immunoSEQ multiplex PCR; TCRdb holds only in-frame clones, not every one. The sample has tens of thousands of clones; 76% are singletons. The CDR3 covers 13 residues. The ends were cut back, 3 bases at V and 10 bases at J, with 15 bases in the middle. Looked up from germline, CDR1 is MNHNY and CDR2 is SVGAGI (reference sequence). This receptor was identified in a man in his sixties with COVID-19, enrolled during active disease. The specimen sequenced was peripheral blood. This chain joins TRBV6-6 and TRBJ2-5, with a possible D match to TRBD2 (6 bases). The CDR3 region is CASSYGDSRDQYF. In nucleotides, the CDR3 is TGTGCCAGCAGTTATGGGGACTCCCGGGACCAGTACTTC.